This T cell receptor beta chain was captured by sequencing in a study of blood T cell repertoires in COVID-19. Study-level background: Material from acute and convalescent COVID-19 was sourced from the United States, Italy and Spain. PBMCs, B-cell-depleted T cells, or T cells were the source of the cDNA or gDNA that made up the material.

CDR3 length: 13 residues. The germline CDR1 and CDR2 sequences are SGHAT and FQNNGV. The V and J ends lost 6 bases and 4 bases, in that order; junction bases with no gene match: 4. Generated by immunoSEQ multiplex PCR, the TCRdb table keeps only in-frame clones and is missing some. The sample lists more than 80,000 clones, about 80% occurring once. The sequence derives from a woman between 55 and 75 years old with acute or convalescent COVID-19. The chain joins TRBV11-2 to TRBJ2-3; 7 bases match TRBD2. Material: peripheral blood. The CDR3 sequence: CASSSTSADTQYF. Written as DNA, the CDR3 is TGTGCCAGCAGTTCAACTAGCGCAGATACGCAGTATTTT.